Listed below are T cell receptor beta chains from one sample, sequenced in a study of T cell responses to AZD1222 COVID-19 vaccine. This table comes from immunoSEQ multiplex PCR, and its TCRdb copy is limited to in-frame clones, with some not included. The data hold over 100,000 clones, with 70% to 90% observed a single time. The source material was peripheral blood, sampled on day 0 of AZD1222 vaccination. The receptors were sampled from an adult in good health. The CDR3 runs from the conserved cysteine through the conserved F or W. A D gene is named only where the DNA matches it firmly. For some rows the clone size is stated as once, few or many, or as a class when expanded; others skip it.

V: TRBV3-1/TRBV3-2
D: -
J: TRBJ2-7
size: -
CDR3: CASSQAEGSEQYF
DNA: TGTGCCAGCAGCCAAGCTGAAGGGTCCGAGCAGTACTTC

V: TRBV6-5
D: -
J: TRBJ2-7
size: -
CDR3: CASRAHGGGYEQYF
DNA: TGTGCCAGCAGGGCTCACGGGGGAGGATACGAGCAGTACTTC

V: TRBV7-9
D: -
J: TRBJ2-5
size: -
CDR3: CASSSRDLAQTQYF
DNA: TGTGCCAGCAGCTCCCGGGATCTCGCACAGACCCAGTACTTC

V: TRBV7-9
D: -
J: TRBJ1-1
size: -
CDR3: CASSSNTEAFF
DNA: TGTGCCAGCAGCTCGAACACTGAAGCTTTCTTT

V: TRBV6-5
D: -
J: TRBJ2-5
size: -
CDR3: CASSPTTSETQYF
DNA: TGTGCCAGCAGTCCCACAACCTCAGAGACCCAGTACTTC

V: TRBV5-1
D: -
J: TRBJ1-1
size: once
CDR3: CASTEYLNTEAFF
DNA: TGCGCCAGCACAGAGTATTTGAACACTGAAGCTTTCTTT

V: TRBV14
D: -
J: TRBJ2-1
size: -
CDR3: CASTPRGRGSALRGEQFF
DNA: TGTGCCAGCACCCCCCGCGGAAGGGGGTCTGCCCTTCGGGGTGAGCAGTTCTTC

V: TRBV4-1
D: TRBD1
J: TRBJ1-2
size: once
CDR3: CASSQATGVYGYTF
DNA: TGCGCCAGCAGCCAAGCCACAGGGGTCTATGGCTACACCTTC

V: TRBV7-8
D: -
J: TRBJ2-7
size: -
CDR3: CASSLGGGYEQYF
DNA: TGTGCCAGCAGCTTAGGGGGCGGATACGAGCAGTACTTC

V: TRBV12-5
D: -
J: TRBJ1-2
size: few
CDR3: CASGLTNYGYTF
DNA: TGTGCTAGTGGTCTGACGAACTATGGCTACACCTTC

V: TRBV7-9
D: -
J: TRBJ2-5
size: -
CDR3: CASSLVGRQETQYF
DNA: TGTGCCAGCAGCTTAGTTGGGAGACAAGAGACCCAGTACTTC